Listed here are 14 T cell receptor beta chains from one sample, sequenced in a study of cytomegalovirus exposure and HLA in healthy donors. Sequencing used immunoSEQ multiplex PCR; TCRdb keeps in-frame clones, though not all of them. Altogether about 240,000 clones are present, roughly 86% being singletons, with the ten largest covering around 1.2%. Sequenced sample: PBMCs. These TCRs come from a woman in her 30s in good health and CMV-seropositive.

This chain links TRBV7-9 with TRBJ1-1; D gene uncertain. Germline assignment: CDR1 SEHNR and CDR2 FQNEAQ (reference sequence). V was pared by 3 bases and J by 4 bases, with 9 bases between. The CDR3 runs 13 residues. The CDR3 region has the DNA TGTGCCAGCAGCTTTAGGGAGAGCACTGAAGCTTTCTTT. Its translation is CASSFRESTEAFF.

This chain connects TRBV18 to TRBJ2-5, with 7 positions matching TRBD1. CDR3 length: 13 amino acids. V gave up 2 bases and J gave up 4 bases; unmatched junction bases: 1. The germline V gene has CDR1 KGHSH and CDR2 LQKENI. The CDR3 here is CASSPDRAETQYF. The CDR3 region has the DNA TGTGCCAGCTCACCAGACAGGGCAGAGACCCAGTACTTC. Filled out from reference TRBV18 and TRBJ2-5, the complete variable domain reads NAGVMQNPRHLVRRRGQEARLRCSPMKGHSHVYWYRQLPEEGLKFMVYLQKENIIDESGMPKERFSAEFPKEGPSILRIQQVVRGDSAAYFCASSPDRAETQYFGPGTRLLVL.

This chain joins TRBV27 and TRBJ1-2, with no clear D. Germline CDR1 MNHEY, CDR2 SMNVEV (reference sequence). V shed 8 bases and J shed 4 bases, with 14 bases lying between them. The CDR3 has 13 amino acids. As DNA, the CDR3 is TGTGCCAGCGGCCTGGCAGTCTCCTATGGCTACACCTTC. Translated: CASGLAVSYGYTF.

The chain is built from TRBV28 and TRBJ2-5; 7 positions match TRBD1. Per the germline V gene, CDR1 is MDHEN and CDR2 is SYDVKM. This CDR3 region has 15 residues. V lost 3 bases and J lost 1; bases outside the gene matches: 5. The CDR3 sequence: CASSFEGAVQETQYF. The CDR3 DNA reads TGTGCCAGCAGTTTTGAGGGGGCAGTCCAAGAGACCCAGTACTTC.

The J gene is TRBJ2-2, the V gene TRBV11-2; TRBD2 matches 8 bases. Germline trimming cut 4 bases from V and 2 bases from J; bases unmatched to any gene: 6. From germline, CDR1 is SGHAT and CDR2 FQNNGV. This CDR3 is 16 amino acids long. The CDR3 sequence is CASSYELAGNTGELFF. DNA of the CDR3: TGTGCCAGCAGCTATGAATTAGCGGGAAACACCGGGGAGCTGTTTTTT.

This clone was recorded once. This chain connects TRBV29-1 to TRBJ1-1; 8 nucleotides line up with TRBD1. J was trimmed by 1 base and V by 6 bases; bases with no gene match: 13. The germline V gene encodes CDR1 SQVTM and CDR2 ANQGSEA. CDR3 length: 16 amino acids. The CDR3: CSVSQGANYQNTEAFF. CDR3 DNA sequence: TGCAGCGTCTCGCAGGGGGCTAATTACCAGAACACTGAAGCTTTCTTT.

This sequence joins TRBV5-1 and TRBJ2-3; perhaps TRBD1 as D (6 bases). The CDR3 has 15 residues. Trimming removed 2 bases at V and 0 bases at J, with 10 bases between. CDR1 and CDR2 (germline): SGHRS, YFSETQ. Written as DNA, the CDR3 is TGCGCCAGCAGCTTACAGGGTTTGAGCACAGATACGCAGTATTTT. This sequence encodes CASSLQGLSTDTQYF.

This clone was detected only once. The CDR3 here is CASSFGAGGLGTGELFF. CDR3 DNA sequence: TGTGCCAGCAGTTTTGGAGCGGGAGGGCTCGGCACCGGGGAGCTGTTTTTT. This chain joins TRBV27 and TRBJ2-2; 10 positions agree with TRBD2. Germline lookup yields CDR1 MNHEY and CDR2 SMNVEV (reference sequence). J gave up 4 bases and V 3 bases, and 8 bases lay outside the gene matches. The length of the CDR3 is 17 residues.

The chain uses TRBV27 and TRBJ1-1; D remains ambiguous. Germline V gene lookup returns CDR1 MNHEY and CDR2 SMNVEV (reference sequence). Trimming pared 5 bases from V and 5 bases from J, leaving 21 bases between. The CDR3 spans 16 residues. The CDR3 DNA follows: TGTGCCAGCAGTAATTTCGTGATAGACTCGGGGACTGAAGCTTTCTTT. Its protein product is CASSNFVIDSGTEAFF.

The chain has TRBV5-1 and TRBJ1-3; 9 nucleotides align to TRBD1. After removal of 2 bases from V and 1 base from J, the junction contained 4 bases not matched to a gene. CDR3 size: 16 residues. CDR1 SGHRS and CDR2 YFSETQ come from the germline V gene. DNA for the CDR3: TGCGCCAGCAGCTTCGCGGACAGGGGATCTGGAAACACCATATATTTT. The encoded protein is CASSFADRGSGNTIYF.

On this clone itself: Within the sample, other DNA sequences also encode this same CDR3. The chain joins TRBV5-1 to TRBJ1-1, with D possibly being TRBD1 (5 bases). The CDR3 contains 14 residues. Germline V gene lookup returns CDR1 SGHRS and CDR2 YFSETQ. Trimming took 0 bases from V and 3 from J, leaving 9 bases between them. The CDR3: CASSLGGGYTEAFF. The CDR3 bases are TGCGCCAGCAGCTTGGGGGGCGGCTACACTGAAGCTTTCTTT.

The rearrangement links TRBV28 to TRBJ1-4; TRBD1 agrees at 9 bases. V was clipped by 5 bases and J by 2 bases; unmatched bases: 9. The CDR3 has 17 amino acids. Germline CDR1 reads MDHEN; CDR2 reads SYDVKM. CDR3 sequence: CASSTTAGTGTNEKLFF. DNA of the CDR3: TGTGCCAGCAGTACGACTGCCGGGACAGGGACTAATGAAAAACTGTTTTTT.

This chain links TRBV29-1 with TRBJ1-5; 10 bases are shared with TRBD1. Germline V lookup: CDR1 SQVTM, CDR2 ANQGSEA. V lost 0 bases, J lost 3 bases, and 5 bases stayed unmatched. The CDR3 is 16 amino acids. The CDR3 DNA is TGCAGCGTTGAAGATCTGGGACAGGGGAACAATCAGCCCCAGCATTTT. This gives the protein CSVEDLGQGNNQPQHF.

The chain uses TRBV27 and TRBJ1-5, with D hard to call. V was pared by 6 bases and J by 6 bases, with 24 bases between. The CDR3 runs 17 residues. In germline, CDR1 is MNHEY, CDR2 SMNVEV (reference sequence). In DNA form, the CDR3 reads TGTGCCAGCAGACAAAAAGGAATGACTCAAGCCGGTCAGCCCCAGCATTTT. Protein sequence: CASRQKGMTQAGQPQHF.